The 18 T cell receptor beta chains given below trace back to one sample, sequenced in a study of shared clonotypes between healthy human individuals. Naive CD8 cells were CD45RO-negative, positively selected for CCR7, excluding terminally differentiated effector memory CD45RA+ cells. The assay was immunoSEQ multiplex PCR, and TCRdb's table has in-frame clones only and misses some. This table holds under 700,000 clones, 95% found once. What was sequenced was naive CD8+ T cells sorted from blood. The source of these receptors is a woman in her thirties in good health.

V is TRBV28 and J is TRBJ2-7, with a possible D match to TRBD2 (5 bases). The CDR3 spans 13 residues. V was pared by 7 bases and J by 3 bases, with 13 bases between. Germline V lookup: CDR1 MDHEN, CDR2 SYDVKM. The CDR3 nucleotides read TGTGCCAGCAAATTAACTAGTCGCTACGAGCAGTACTTC. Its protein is CASKLTSRYEQYF.

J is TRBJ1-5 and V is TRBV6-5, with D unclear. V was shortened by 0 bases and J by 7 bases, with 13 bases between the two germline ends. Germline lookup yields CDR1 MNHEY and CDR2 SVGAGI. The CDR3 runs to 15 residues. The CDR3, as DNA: TGTGCCAGCAGTTACTCGATCGGTCCGGGACAGCCCCAGCATTTT. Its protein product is CASSYSIGPGQPQHF.

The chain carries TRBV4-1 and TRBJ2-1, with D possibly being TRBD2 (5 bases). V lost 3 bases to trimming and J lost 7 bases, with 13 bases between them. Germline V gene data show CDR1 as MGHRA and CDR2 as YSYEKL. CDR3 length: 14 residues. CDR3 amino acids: CASSHGLARNEQFF. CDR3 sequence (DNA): TGCGCCAGCAGCCACGGGCTAGCACGAAATGAGCAGTTCTTC.

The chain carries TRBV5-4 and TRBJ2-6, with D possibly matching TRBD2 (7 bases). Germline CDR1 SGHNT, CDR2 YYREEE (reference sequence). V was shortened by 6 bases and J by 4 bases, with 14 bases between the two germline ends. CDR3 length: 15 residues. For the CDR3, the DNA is TGTGCCAGCACCCTGGCGGGGGCCGGGGCCAACGTCCTGACTTTC. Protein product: CASTLAGAGANVLTF.

CDR3 sequence (DNA): TGTGCCAGCACCCGGGTCTGGGGAAGCAATCAGCCCCAGCATTTT. Translation gives CASTRVWGSNQPQHF. The chain links TRBV11-2 to TRBJ1-5; D is undetermined. Germline V gene lookup returns CDR1 SGHAT and CDR2 FQNNGV. V was clipped by 7 bases and J by 1 base, with 14 bases between them. This CDR3 region has 15 residues.

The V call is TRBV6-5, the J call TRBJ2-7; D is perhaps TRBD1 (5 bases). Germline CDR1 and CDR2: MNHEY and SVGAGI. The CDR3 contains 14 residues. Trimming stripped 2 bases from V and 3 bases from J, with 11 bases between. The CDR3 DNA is TGTGCCAGCAGTTACGAAGAAGGGGACTACGAGCAGTACTTC. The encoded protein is CASSYEEGDYEQYF.

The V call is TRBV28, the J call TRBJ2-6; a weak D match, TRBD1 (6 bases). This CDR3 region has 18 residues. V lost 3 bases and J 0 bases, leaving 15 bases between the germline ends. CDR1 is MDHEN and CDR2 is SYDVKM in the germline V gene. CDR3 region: CASSFFQTGRSGANVLTF. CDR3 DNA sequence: TGTGCCAGCAGTTTTTTTCAGACAGGCCGCTCTGGGGCCAACGTCCTGACTTTC. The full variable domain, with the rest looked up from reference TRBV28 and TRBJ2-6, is DVKVTQSSRYLVKRTGEKVFLECVQDMDHENMFWYRQDPGLGLRLIYFSYDVKMKEKGDIPEGYSVSREKKERFSLILESASTNQTSMYLCASSFFQTGRSGANVLTFGAGSRLTVL.

CDR3 region: CASSTEQGRLSPLHF. DNA for the CDR3: TGTGCCAGTAGTACTGAACAGGGAAGGCTTTCACCCCTCCACTTT. This sequence joins TRBV19 and TRBJ1-6; D may be TRBD1 (6 bases). The V and J ends lost 4 bases and 9 bases respectively, with 16 bases between them. Germline V gene sequence: CDR1 LNHDA, CDR2 SQIVND (reference sequence). This CDR3 region has 15 residues.

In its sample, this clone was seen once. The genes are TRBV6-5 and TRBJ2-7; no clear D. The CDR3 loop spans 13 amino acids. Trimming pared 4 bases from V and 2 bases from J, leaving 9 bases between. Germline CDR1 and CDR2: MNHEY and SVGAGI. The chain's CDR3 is CASSFPPPYEQYF. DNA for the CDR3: TGTGCCAGCAGTTTCCCACCCCCCTACGAGCAGTACTTC.

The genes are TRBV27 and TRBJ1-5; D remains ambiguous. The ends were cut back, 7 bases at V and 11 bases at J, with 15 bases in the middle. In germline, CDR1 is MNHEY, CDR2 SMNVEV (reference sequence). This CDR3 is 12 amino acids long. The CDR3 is CASIRAPPAQHF. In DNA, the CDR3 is TGTGCCAGCATTCGGGCCCCCCCGGCCCAGCATTTT.

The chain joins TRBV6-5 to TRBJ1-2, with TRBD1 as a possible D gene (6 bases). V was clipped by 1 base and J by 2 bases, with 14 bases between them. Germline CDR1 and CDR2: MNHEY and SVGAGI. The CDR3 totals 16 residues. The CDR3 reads CASSYYGGKTNYGYTF. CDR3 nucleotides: TGTGCCAGCAGTTACTATGGGGGCAAGACCAACTATGGCTACACCTTC.

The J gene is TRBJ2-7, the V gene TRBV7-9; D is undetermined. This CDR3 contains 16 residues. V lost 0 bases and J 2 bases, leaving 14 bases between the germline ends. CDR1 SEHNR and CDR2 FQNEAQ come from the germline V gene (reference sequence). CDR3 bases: TGTGCCAGCAGCTTAGCCCTAGGGCAGCGAGCCTACGAGCAGTACTTC. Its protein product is CASSLALGQRAYEQYF.

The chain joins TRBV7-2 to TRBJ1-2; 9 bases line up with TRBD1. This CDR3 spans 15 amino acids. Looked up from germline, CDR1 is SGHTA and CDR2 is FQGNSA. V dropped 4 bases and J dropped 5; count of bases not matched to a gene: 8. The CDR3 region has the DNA TGTGCCAGCAGCTCAACCCGGACAGGGGTTTATGGCTACACCTTC. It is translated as CASSSTRTGVYGYTF.

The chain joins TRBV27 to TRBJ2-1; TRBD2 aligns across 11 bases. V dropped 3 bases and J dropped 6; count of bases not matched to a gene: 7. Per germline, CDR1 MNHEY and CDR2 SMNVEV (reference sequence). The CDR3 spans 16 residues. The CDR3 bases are TGTGCCAGCAGTTTTATCTTAGCGGGAGGGTTCAATGAGCAGTTCTTC. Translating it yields CASSFILAGGFNEQFF.

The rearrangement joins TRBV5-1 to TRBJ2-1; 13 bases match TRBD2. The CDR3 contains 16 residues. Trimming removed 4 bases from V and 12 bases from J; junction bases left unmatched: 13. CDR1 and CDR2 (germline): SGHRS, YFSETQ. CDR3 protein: CASSLRTSGGTLGQFF. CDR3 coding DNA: TGCGCCAGCAGCCTCCGGACTAGCGGGGGTACTCTAGGGCAGTTCTTC.

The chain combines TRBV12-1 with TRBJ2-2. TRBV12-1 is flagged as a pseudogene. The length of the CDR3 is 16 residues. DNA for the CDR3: TGTGCCAGCAGCCCAACGGGACGAATGAACACCGGGGAGCTGTTTTTT. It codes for CASSPTGRMNTGELFF.

The CDR3 DNA sequence: TGTGCCAGCAGCGAAACGAAAGGGGAAGCTGGGGCCAACGTCCTGACTTTC. This codes for CASSETKGEAGANVLTF. The chain has TRBV9 and TRBJ2-6, with D possibly TRBD1 on 5 matching bases. This CDR3 has 17 amino acids. Germline-derived CDR1 and CDR2 are SGDLS and YYNGEE. The ends were cut back, 3 bases at V and 2 bases at J, with 15 bases in the middle.

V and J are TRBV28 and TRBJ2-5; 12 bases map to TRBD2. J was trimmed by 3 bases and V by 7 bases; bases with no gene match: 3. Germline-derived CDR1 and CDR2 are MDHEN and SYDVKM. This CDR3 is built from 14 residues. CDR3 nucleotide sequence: TGTGCCAGCAATCTAGCGGGAGGGAAAGAGACCCAGTACTTC. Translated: CASNLAGGKETQYF.